One sample yielded the 19 T cell receptor beta chains listed below, sequenced in a study of blood T cell repertoires in COVID-19. Produced via immunoSEQ multiplex PCR; TCRdb's table is partial and in-frame only. Of about 180,000 clones in the sample, 80% to 90% are singletons; the top ten hold roughly 9.7%. The sample taken for sequencing was peripheral blood. These receptor sequences come from a human donor with active or convalescent COVID-19. The donor label of this sample is uncertain.

The CDR3 is CAWDPRRAGETQYF. Here the CDR3 DNA reads TGTGCCTGGGACCCCAGGAGGGCTGGGGAGACCCAGTACTTC. The rearrangement uses TRBV30 and TRBJ2-5, with a possible D match to TRBD2 (6 bases). Looked up from germline, CDR1 is GTSNPN and CDR2 is SVGIG (reference sequence). The V gene lost 5 bases and the J gene lost 5 bases, with 18 bases spanning the gap. The CDR3 loop spans 14 amino acids.

This clone was found once. V and J are TRBV6-1 and TRBJ1-4, with TRBD1 matching over 12 bases. V was clipped by 0 bases and J by 7 bases; unmatched bases: 3. The CDR3 contains 16 residues. In germline, CDR1 is MNHNS, CDR2 SASEGT. CDR3 sequence (DNA): TGTGCCAGCAGTGAAGCGGGGGACAGGGGGCGTGAAAAACTGTTTTTT. Amino acid sequence: CASSEAGDRGREKLFF.

As to this clone: Other DNA variants within this sample encode the same CDR3. V is TRBV7-9 and J is TRBJ2-5; no clear D gene. From germline, CDR1 is SEHNR and CDR2 FQNEAQ (reference sequence). V was shortened by 5 bases and J by 2 bases, with 3 bases between the two germline ends. CDR3 length: 11 amino acids. CDR3 nucleotides: TGTGCCAGCAGCCCGCAAGAGACCCAGTACTTC. Its protein product is CASSPQETQYF.

This chain connects TRBV6-6 to TRBJ1-5; D is perhaps TRBD1 (5 bases). The V and J ends lost 7 bases and 7 bases respectively, with 14 bases between them. The CDR3 has 13 amino acids. CDR1 MNHNY and CDR2 SVGAGI come from the germline V gene (reference sequence). CDR3 sequence reads: CASTIREAQPQHF. In DNA form, the CDR3 reads TGTGCCAGCACCATCAGGGAAGCCCAGCCCCAGCATTTT.

The rearrangement links TRBV7-9 to TRBJ2-2; tentative D call: TRBD1 (5 bases). Trimming pared 0 bases from V and 6 bases from J, leaving 14 bases between. The CDR3 is 16 residues long. Germline V gives CDR1 SEHNR, CDR2 FQNEAQ (reference sequence). The CDR3 coding sequence is TGTGCCAGCAGCTTAGCCAGGGTGGCTGGCGCCGGGGAGCTGTTTTTT. This translates into CASSLARVAGAGELFF.

The chain has TRBV9 and TRBJ2-1; 8 positions match TRBD2. The CDR3 runs 15 residues. Germline V gene sequence: CDR1 SGDLS, CDR2 YYNGEE. V dropped 0 bases and J dropped 6; count of bases not matched to a gene: 5. This CDR3 is CASSVDPAGANEQFF. CDR3 in DNA: TGTGCCAGCAGCGTAGATCCAGCGGGAGCCAATGAGCAGTTCTTC. The variable domain in full, with the rest retrieved from reference TRBV9 and TRBJ2-1, is DSGVTQTPKHLITATGQRVTLRCSPRSGDLSVYWYQQSLDQGLQFLIQYYNGEERAKGNILERFSAQQFPDLHSELNLSSLELGDSALYFCASSVDPAGANEQFFGPGTRLTVL.

The chain carries TRBV9 and TRBJ2-2; TRBD2 matches at 8 bases. The V and J ends lost 0 bases and 4 bases, in that order; junction bases with no gene match: 8. This CDR3 region has 17 residues. In germline, CDR1 is SGDLS, CDR2 YYNGEE. The CDR3 region has the DNA TGTGCCAGCAGCGTAGGGGCGAAGCGGGGGTTCACCGGGGAGCTGTTTTTT. This codes for CASSVGAKRGFTGELFF.

The sample holds many counts of this clone. V usage is TRBV5-5 and J usage is TRBJ1-2; no definite D call. The CDR3 runs 13 residues. The V gene lost 1 base and the J gene lost 6 bases, with 10 bases spanning the gap. Looked up from germline, CDR1 is SGHKS and CDR2 is YYEKEE (reference sequence). As DNA, the CDR3 is TGTGCCAGCAGCTTGAGCGGGGAGAATGGCTACACCTTC. Translated: CASSLSGENGYTF.

CDR3 sequence (DNA): TGTGCCAGCAGCCGACAGGGTACACACACTGAAGCTTTCTTT. Its protein is CASSRQGTHTEAFF. The genes are TRBV7-9 and TRBJ1-1, with 7 bases aligning to TRBD1. Germline CDR1 SEHNR, CDR2 FQNEAQ (reference sequence). The CDR3 spans 14 residues. The ends lost 5 bases at V and 3 bases at J; junction bases unmatched: 6.

V gene TRBV2 combines with J gene TRBJ2-2, with 11 bases matching TRBD2. J gave up 6 bases and V 3 bases, and 12 bases lay outside the gene matches. Germline V lookup: CDR1 SNHLY, CDR2 FYNNEI. CDR3 length: 18 residues. The CDR3: CASSESVAGGPRAGELFF. The CDR3 bases are TGTGCCAGCAGTGAGTCGGTAGCGGGAGGGCCCCGGGCCGGGGAGCTGTTTTTT.

This rearrangement joins TRBV13 to TRBJ2-5, with D maybe TRBD2 (6 bases). V was cut by 4 bases and J by 5 bases, with 20 bases left in between. The germline V gene encodes CDR1 PRHDT and CDR2 FYEKMQ (reference sequence). CDR3 size: 16 residues. The CDR3, as DNA: TGTGCCAGCAGCTCCCGAGGGTGGGAGGCCGGGGAGACCCAGTACTTC. This gives the protein CASSSRGWEAGETQYF.

The genes are TRBV28 and TRBJ1-5, with 7 bases fitting TRBD1. The CDR3 contains 15 residues. Germline values: CDR1 MDHEN, CDR2 SYDVKM. V lost 7 bases, J lost 0 bases, and 6 bases stayed unmatched. The CDR3 spells CASTKTGVSNQPQHF. As DNA, the CDR3 is TGTGCCAGCACCAAAACAGGGGTTAGCAATCAGCCCCAGCATTTT. The variable domain in full, with the rest retrieved from reference TRBV28 and TRBJ1-5, is DVKVTQSSRYLVKRTGEKVFLECVQDMDHENMFWYRQDPGLGLRLIYFSYDVKMKEKGDIPEGYSVSREKKERFSLILESASTNQTSMYLCASTKTGVSNQPQHFGDGTRLSIL.

The chain couples TRBV9 to TRBJ2-3, with D perhaps matching TRBD2 (5 bases). The CDR3 runs 15 residues. The V gene lost 4 bases and the J gene lost 4 bases, with 16 bases spanning the gap. Germline CDR1 reads SGDLS; CDR2 reads YYNGEE. Here the CDR3 DNA reads TGTGCCAGCAGCCTAGCCGGAGATCCCCCAGATACGCAGTATTTT. Translating gives CASSLAGDPPDTQYF.

This sequence joins TRBV5-5 and TRBJ2-7; a weak D match, TRBD1 (5 bases). The CDR3 has 17 residues. Trimming removed 2 bases from V and 4 bases from J, with 22 bases in between. The germline gives CDR1 SGHKS, CDR2 YYEKEE (reference sequence). The CDR3 DNA reads as TGTGCCAGCAGCTTCTTCCATTCGAAGGGGCCGGTTTACGAGCAGTACTTC. It specifies CASSFFHSKGPVYEQYF.

The J gene is TRBJ1-1, the V gene TRBV2, with D uncertain. This CDR3 contains 13 residues. Germline V lookup: CDR1 SNHLY, CDR2 FYNNEI. Trimming took 5 bases from V and 4 from J, leaving 11 bases between them. The CDR3 region has the DNA TGTGCCAGCAGTATAAAAGGGAGCACTGAAGCTTTCTTT. Translating gives CASSIKGSTEAFF. The full variable domain, with the rest looked up from reference TRBV2 and TRBJ1-1, is EPEVTQTPSHQVTQMGQEVILRCVPISNHLYFYWYRQILGQKVEFLVSFYNNEISEKSEIFDDQFSVERPDGSNFTLKIRSTKLEDSAMYFCASSIKGSTEAFFGQGTRLTVV.

This chain joins TRBV7-2 and TRBJ2-1; D is possibly TRBD2 (6 bases). Trimming took 5 bases from V and 0 from J, leaving 20 bases between them. Germline V gene sequence: CDR1 SGHTA, CDR2 FQGNSA. The CDR3 loop spans 18 amino acids. This chain's CDR3 is CASSPTHRGISSYNEQFF. The CDR3 DNA follows: TGTGCCAGCAGCCCGACTCATCGGGGGATAAGCTCCTACAATGAGCAGTTCTTC.

The genes are TRBV27 and TRBJ2-3; D remains unclear. The CDR3 consists of 12 residues. The germline gives CDR1 MNHEY, CDR2 SMNVEV (reference sequence). The V and J ends lost 6 bases and 4 bases respectively, with 8 bases between them. The CDR3 region is CASRSGSDTQYF. For the CDR3, the DNA is TGTGCCAGCAGATCCGGGTCAGATACGCAGTATTTT.

J is TRBJ1-6 and V is TRBV27; unclear D gene. The germline V gene has CDR1 MNHEY and CDR2 SMNVEV (reference sequence). V lost 0 bases to trimming and J lost 6 bases, with 3 bases between them. This CDR3 has 13 residues. The CDR3 loop is CASSLSGNSPLHF. For the CDR3, the DNA is TGTGCCAGCAGTTTATCCGGTAATTCACCCCTCCACTTT.

The chain carries TRBV5-6 and TRBJ2-5, with 10 bases lining up with TRBD1. The CDR3 consists of 16 residues. Looked up from germline, CDR1 is SGHDT and CDR2 is YYEEEE. The V segment lost 4 bases and the J segment 2 bases; nucleotides outside the gene matches: 8. CDR3 sequence (DNA): TGTGCCAGCAGCACTCCGAAGGACAGGGGGCAAGAGACCCAGTACTTC. Protein sequence: CASSTPKDRGQETQYF.